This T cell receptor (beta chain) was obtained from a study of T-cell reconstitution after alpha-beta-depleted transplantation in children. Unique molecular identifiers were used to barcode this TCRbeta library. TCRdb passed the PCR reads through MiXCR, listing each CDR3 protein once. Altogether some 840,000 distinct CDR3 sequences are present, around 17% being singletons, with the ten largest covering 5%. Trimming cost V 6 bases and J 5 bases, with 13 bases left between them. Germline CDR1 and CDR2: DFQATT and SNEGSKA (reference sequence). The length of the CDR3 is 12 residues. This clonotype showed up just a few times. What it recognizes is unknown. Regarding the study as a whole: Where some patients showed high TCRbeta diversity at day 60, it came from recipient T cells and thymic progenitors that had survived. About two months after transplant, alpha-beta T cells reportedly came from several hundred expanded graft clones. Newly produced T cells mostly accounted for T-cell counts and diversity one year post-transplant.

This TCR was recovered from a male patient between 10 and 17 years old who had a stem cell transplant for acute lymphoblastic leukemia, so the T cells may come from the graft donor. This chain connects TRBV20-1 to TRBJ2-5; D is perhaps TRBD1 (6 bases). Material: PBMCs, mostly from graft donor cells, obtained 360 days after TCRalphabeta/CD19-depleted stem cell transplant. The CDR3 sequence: CSATTGWETQYF. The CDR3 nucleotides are TGCAGTGCAACCACAGGGTGGGAGACCCAGTACTTC.